The following is a T cell receptor (beta chain) sequence with its context. The antigen remains undetermined. The sample comes from a study of cytomegalovirus exposure and HLA in healthy donors. Overall study findings and caveats: An analysis done earlier found most TCR beta V segments productive about 87% or about 30% of the time.

PCR amplification relied on 60 Vbeta primers (plus 13 Jbeta primers). Assay: immunoSEQ multiplex PCR; the TCRdb copy retains only in-frame clones and omits some. In the table there are roughly 100,000 clones, around 76% of which are singletons. V lost 3 bases to trimming and J lost 8 bases, with 17 bases between them. Germline V gene data show CDR1 as MDHEN and CDR2 as SYDVKM. This CDR3 has 15 residues. The sequenced sample consisted of PBMCs. V is TRBV28 and J is TRBJ2-1, with a possible D match to TRBD1 (5 bases). This receptor was identified in a woman between 45 and 60 years old in good health and CMV-seropositive. The CDR3 DNA is TGTGCCAGCAGTTTTCAGGGATCTTGGGATGATGAGCAGTTCTTC. Translation gives CASSFQGSWDDEQFF. The full variable domain, its missing parts supplied by reference TRBV28 and TRBJ2-1, is DVKVTQSSRYLVKRTGEKVFLECVQDMDHENMFWYRQDPGLGLRLIYFSYDVKMKEKGDIPEGYSVSREKKERFSLILESASTNQTSMYLCASSFQGSWDDEQFFGPGTRLTVL.